This TCR beta chain stems from a study of shared clonotypes between healthy human individuals. V was clipped by 6 bases and J by 5 bases; unmatched bases: 15. The CDR3 sequence is 17 residues long. Germline CDR1 reads SGDLS; CDR2 reads YYNGEE. Notes on the study in general: Rarefaction analysis demonstrated incomplete sorted-subset sequencing notwithstanding large depth. In having few donors, the study represented limited genetic and exposure-history diversity.

Details on this clone: The antigen remains undetermined.

Data came from immunoSEQ multiplex PCR; TCRdb stores just in-frame clones and leaves some out. The sample includes about 2.2 million clones, approximately 94% of them seen just once. Naive CD8 cells comprised CD45RO-negative, CCR7-positively selected cells, excluding terminally differentiated effector memory CD45RA+ cells. The chain employs TRBV9 and TRBJ2-5; 11 positions agree with TRBD2. The sequencing sample was made of naive CD8+ T cells from PBMCs. This clonotype originated in a man between 18 and 29 years old in good health. Some clones in this sample may be carry-over from other donors' samples. CDR3 protein: CASNNEGLAGGRETQYF. The CDR3 coding sequence is TGTGCCAGCAACAACGAGGGCCTAGCGGGAGGAAGGGAGACCCAGTACTTC.